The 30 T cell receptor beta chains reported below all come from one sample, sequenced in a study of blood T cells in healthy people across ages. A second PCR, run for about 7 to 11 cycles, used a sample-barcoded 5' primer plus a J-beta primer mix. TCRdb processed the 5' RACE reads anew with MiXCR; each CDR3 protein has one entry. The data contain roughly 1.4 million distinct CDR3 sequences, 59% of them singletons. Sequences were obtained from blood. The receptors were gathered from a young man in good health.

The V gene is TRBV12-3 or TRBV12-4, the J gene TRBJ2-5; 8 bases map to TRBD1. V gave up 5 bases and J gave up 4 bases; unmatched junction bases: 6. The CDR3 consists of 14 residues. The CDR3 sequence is CASSRQGARETQYF. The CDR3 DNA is TGTGCCAGCAGTCGTCAGGGGGCGCGAGAGACCCAGTACTTC.

This chain's CDR3 is CSARLGIYQPQHF. The CDR3 nucleotides are TGCAGTGCTAGGCTGGGGATTTATCAGCCCCAGCATTTT. The V call is TRBV20-1, the J call TRBJ1-5; no clear D gene. The V gene's germline CDR1 is DFQATT and CDR2 SNEGSKA (reference sequence). CDR3 length equals 13 residues. V shed 3 bases and J shed 5 bases, with 11 bases lying between them.

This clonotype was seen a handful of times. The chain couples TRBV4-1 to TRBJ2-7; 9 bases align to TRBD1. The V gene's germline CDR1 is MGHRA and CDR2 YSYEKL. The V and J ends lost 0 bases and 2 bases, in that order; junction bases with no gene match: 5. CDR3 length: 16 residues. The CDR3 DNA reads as TGCGCCAGCAGCCAAGATTCGGGACAGGGTCCCTACGAGCAGTACTTC. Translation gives CASSQDSGQGPYEQYF.

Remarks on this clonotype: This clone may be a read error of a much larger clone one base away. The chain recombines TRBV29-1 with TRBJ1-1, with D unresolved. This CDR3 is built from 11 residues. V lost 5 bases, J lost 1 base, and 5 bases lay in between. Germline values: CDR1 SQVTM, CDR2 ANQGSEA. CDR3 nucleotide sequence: TGCAGCGTTCAGAGGAACACTGAAGCTTTCTTT. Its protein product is CSVQRNTEAFF.

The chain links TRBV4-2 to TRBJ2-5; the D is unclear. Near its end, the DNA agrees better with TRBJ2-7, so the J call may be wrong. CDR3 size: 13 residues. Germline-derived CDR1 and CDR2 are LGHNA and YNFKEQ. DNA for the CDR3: TGTGCCAGCACTATCGGCAGGTCTGACGAGCAGTACTTC. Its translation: CASTIGRSDEQYF.

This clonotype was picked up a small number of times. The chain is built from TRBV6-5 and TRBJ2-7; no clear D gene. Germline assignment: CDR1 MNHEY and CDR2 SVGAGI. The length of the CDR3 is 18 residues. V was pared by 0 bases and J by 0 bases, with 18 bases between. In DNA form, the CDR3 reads TGTGCCAGCAGTTACTCCCGGTCTTGGGCCCAGAGCTCCTACGAGCAGTACTTC. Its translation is CASSYSRSWAQSSYEQYF.

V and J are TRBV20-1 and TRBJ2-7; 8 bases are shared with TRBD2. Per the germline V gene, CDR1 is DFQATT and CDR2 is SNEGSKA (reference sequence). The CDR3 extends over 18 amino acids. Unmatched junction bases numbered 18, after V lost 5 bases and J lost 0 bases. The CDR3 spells CSAGLALAGLTGSYEQYF. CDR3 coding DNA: TGCAGTGCTGGGTTGGCTTTAGCGGGACTTACAGGCTCCTACGAGCAGTACTTC.

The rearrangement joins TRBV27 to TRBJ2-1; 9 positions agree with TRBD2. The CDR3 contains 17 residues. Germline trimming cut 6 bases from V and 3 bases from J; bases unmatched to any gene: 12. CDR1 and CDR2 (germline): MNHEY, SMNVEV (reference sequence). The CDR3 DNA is TGTGCCAGCAGACCCCTCGGTGGCGGGAGGGACTACAATGAGCAGTTCTTC. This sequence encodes CASRPLGGGRDYNEQFF.

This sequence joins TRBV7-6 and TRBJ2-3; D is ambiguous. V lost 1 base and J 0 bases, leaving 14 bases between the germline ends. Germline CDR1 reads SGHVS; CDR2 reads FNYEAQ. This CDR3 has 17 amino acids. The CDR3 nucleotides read TGTGCCAGCAGCTTAGGAAGATTAGCTACAAGCACAGATACGCAGTATTTT. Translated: CASSLGRLATSTDTQYF.

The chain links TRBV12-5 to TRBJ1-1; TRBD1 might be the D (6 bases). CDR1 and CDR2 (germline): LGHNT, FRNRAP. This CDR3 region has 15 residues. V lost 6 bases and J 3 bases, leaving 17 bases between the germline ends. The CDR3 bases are TGTGCTAGTGGGTCTTCAGCCGGGACATACACTGAAGCTTTCTTT. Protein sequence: CASGSSAGTYTEAFF. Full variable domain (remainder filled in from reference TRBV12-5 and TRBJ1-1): DARVTQTPRHKVTEMGQEVTMRCQPILGHNTVFWYRQTMMQGLELLAYFRNRAPLDDSGMPKDRFSAEMPDATLATLKIQPSEPRDSAVYFCASGSSAGTYTEAFFGQGTRLTVV.

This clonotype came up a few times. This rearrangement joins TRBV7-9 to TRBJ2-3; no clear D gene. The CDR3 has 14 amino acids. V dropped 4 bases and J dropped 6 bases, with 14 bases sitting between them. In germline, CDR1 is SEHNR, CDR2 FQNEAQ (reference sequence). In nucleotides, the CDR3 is TGTGCCAGCAGCTCGAAAAAGTTGCGGGATACGCAGTATTTT. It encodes CASSSKKLRDTQYF.

Here the CDR3 DNA reads TGTGCCAGCAGGTGGACAGGGAGTCCTGAAGCTTTCTTT. This translates into CASRWTGSPEAFF. The V gene is TRBV27, the J gene TRBJ1-1; 8 nucleotides line up with TRBD1. CDR1 is MNHEY and CDR2 is SMNVEV in the germline V gene (reference sequence). The CDR3 sequence is 13 residues long. Germline trimming cut 6 bases from V and 6 bases from J; bases unmatched to any gene: 6.

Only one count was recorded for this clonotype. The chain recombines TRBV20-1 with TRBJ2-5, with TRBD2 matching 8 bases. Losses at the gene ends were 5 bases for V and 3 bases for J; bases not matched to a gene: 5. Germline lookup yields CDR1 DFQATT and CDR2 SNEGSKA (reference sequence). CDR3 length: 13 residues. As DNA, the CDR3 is TGCAGTGCTCGCCCGGGACTAGAAGAGACCCAGTACTTC. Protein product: CSARPGLEETQYF.

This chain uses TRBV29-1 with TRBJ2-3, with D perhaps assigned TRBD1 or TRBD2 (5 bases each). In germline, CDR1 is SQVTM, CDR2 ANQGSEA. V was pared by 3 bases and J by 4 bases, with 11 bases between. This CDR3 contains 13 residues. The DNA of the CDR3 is TGCAGCGTTGACGAGGGGTCTGCAGATACGCAGTATTTT. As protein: CSVDEGSADTQYF.

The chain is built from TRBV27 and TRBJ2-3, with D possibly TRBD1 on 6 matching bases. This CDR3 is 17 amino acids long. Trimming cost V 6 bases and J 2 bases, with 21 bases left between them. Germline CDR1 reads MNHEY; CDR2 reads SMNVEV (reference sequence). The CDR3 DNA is TGTGCCAGCAGCTCCAGGGGAGTATTAACCTTCACAGATACGCAGTATTTT. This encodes CASSSRGVLTFTDTQYF.

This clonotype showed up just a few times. The CDR3 DNA reads TGTGCCAGCAGCGGGGCACTAGCGGGGGATACGCAGTATTTT. Amino acid sequence: CASSGALAGDTQYF. The chain combines TRBV9 with TRBJ2-3; 10 nucleotides line up with TRBD2. The V gene's germline CDR1 is SGDLS and CDR2 YYNGEE. Germline trimming cut 3 bases from V and 6 bases from J; bases unmatched to any gene: 4. The CDR3 covers 14 residues.

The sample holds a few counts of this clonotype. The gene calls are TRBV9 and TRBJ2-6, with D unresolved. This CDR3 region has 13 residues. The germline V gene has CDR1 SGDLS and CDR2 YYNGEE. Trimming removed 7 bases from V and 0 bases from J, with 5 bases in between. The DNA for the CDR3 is TGTGCCAGCGCCCGCTCTGGGGCCAACGTCCTGACTTTC. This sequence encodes CASARSGANVLTF.

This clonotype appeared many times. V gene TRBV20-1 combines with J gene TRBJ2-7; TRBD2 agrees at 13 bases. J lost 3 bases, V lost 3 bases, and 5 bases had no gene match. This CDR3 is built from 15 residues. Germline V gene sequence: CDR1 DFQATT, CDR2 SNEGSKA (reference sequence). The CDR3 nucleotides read TGCAGTGCTAGCCCGGGACTAGCGGGGATCTACGAGCAGTACTTC. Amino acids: CSASPGLAGIYEQYF.

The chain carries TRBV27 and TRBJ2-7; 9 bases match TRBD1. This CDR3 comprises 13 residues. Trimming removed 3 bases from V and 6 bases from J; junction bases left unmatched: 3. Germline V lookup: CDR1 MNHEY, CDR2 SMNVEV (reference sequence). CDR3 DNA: TGTGCCAGCAGTTTGTACAGGGGGCTCGAGCAGTACTTC. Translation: CASSLYRGLEQYF.

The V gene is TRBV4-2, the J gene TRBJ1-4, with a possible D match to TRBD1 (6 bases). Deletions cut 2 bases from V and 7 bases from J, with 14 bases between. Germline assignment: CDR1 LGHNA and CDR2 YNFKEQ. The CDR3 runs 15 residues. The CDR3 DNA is TGTGCCAGCAGCCAACACTATAACAGGGTTGAAAAACTGTTTTTT. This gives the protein CASSQHYNRVEKLFF.

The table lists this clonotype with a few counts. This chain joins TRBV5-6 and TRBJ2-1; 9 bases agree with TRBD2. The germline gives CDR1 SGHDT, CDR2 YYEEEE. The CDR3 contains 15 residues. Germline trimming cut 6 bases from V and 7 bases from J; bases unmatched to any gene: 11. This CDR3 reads CASIEAGGLTNEQFF. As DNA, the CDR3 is TGTGCCAGCATTGAAGCGGGGGGACTGACAAATGAGCAGTTCTTC.

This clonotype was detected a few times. The CDR3: CASSYGRGYGYTF. The CDR3 DNA reads TGTGCCAGCAGTTACGGCAGGGGCTATGGCTACACCTTC. The J gene is TRBJ1-2, the V gene TRBV6-5; D might be TRBD1 (6 bases). The ends were cut back, 2 bases at V and 4 bases at J, with 8 bases in the middle. The CDR3 covers 13 residues. CDR1 MNHEY and CDR2 SVGAGI come from the germline V gene.

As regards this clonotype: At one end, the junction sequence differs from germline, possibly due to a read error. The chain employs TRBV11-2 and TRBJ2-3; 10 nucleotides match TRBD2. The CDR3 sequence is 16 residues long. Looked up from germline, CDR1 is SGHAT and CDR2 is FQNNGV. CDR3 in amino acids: CASSSQTSGLRDTQYF. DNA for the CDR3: TGTGCCAGTAGCTCGCAGACTAGCGGGCTGAGAGATACGCAGTATTTT.

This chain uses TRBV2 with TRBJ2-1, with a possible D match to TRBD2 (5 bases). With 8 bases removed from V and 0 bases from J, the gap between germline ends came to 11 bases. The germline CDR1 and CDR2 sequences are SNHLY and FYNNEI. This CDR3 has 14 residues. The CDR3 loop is CASPRVVSYNEQFF. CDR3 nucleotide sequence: TGTGCCAGCCCGCGGGTAGTCTCCTACAATGAGCAGTTCTTC. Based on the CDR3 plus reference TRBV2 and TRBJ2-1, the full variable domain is EPEVTQTPSHQVTQMGQEVILRCVPISNHLYFYWYRQILGQKVEFLVSFYNNEISEKSEIFDDQFSVERPDGSNFTLKIRSTKLEDSAMYFCASPRVVSYNEQFFGPGTRLTVL.

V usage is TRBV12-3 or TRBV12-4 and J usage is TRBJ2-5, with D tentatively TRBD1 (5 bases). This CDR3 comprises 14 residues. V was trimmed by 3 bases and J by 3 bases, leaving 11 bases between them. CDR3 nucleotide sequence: TGTGCCAGCAGTTTGTGGCAGGGTGAAGAGACCCAGTACTTC. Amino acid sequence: CASSLWQGEETQYF.

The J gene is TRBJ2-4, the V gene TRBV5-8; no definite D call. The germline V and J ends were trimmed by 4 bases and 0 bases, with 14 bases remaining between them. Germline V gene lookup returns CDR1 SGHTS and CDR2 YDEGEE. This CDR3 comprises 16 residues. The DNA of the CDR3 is TGTGCCAGCAGCGTCAGCGCAGGTTTAGCCAAAAACATTCAGTACTTC. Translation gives CASSVSAGLAKNIQYF.

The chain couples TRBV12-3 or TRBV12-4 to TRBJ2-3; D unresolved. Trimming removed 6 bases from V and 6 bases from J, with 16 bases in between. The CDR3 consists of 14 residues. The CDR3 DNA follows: TGTGCCAGCAGCCTCGAATTCCCCACGGATACGCAGTATTTT. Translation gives CASSLEFPTDTQYF.

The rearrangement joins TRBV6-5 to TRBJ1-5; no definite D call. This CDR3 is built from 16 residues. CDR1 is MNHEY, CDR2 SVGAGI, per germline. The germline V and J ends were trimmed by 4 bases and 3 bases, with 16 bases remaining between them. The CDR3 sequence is CASSSLGRENNQPQHF. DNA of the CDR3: TGTGCCAGCAGTTCCCTGGGAAGGGAGAACAATCAGCCCCAGCATTTT.

The CDR3 DNA is TGTGCCAGCAGCTTAGCCGAGAGGATCCATGAGCAGTTCTTC. It encodes CASSLAERIHEQFF. The V gene is TRBV7-6, the J gene TRBJ2-1; no reliable D call. The germline V gene has CDR1 SGHVS and CDR2 FNYEAQ. The CDR3 runs 14 residues. V dropped 0 bases and J dropped 8 bases, with 11 bases sitting between them.

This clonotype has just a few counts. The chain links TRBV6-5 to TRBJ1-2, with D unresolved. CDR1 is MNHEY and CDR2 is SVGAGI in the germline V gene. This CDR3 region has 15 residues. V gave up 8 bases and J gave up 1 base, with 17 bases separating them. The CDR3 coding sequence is TGTGCCAGCCGGGCGCGACCGACACATAACTATGGCTACACCTTC. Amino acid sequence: CASRARPTHNYGYTF.